These 21 T cell receptor beta chains share one sample of origin, sequenced in a study of human T cells and chemical hapten exposure (dated by TCRdb to 2020 to 2023). Libraries were built with RACE. These reads were obtained on a NextSeq 500. TCRdb ran its own pipeline on the public reads, namely fastp trimming at Q25 and MiXCR clone calling, and kept in-frame beta chains. Duplicate CDR3 protein sequences are folded into a single record with the most common DNA and genes. The sample table shows 60,000 to 80,000 distinct CDR3 sequences, and around 30% are seen once. The top ten clonotypes cover about 10% of the sample. This specimen's time point label, per the study, means: patch test 1, 2 weeks after DPC sensitization. The sample's treatment or condition, from its label and the paper: therapeutic diphenylcyclopropenone sensitization with weekly scalp DPC. The sequencing here drew on whole blood, taken in connection with sensitization to the hapten diphenylcyclopropenone (DPC). The receptors shown here come from a man in his forties with alopecia areata. Some clones in this sample may be carry-over from other donors' samples.

This clonotype was counted a single time. V and J are TRBV12-3 or TRBV12-4 and TRBJ1-3; TRBD1 matches 7 bases. This CDR3 region has 16 residues. V was pared by 5 bases and J by 4 bases, with 11 bases of the junction left unmatched. For the CDR3, the DNA is TGTGCCAGCAGTAGAAGACGACAGGGTTCCGGAAACACCATATATTTT. It specifies CASSRRRQGSGNTIYF.

This chain connects TRBV29-1 to TRBJ2-1; no clear D. The germline V gene encodes CDR1 SQVTM and CDR2 ANQGSEA. The CDR3 totals 14 residues. V gave up 5 bases and J gave up 0 bases, with 11 bases separating them. The CDR3 is CSVSPSSSYNEQFF. The CDR3 nucleotides are TGCAGCGTTTCCCCAAGTAGCTCCTACAATGAGCAGTTCTTC.

This clonotype was recorded once. The chain links TRBV27 to TRBJ2-1; 10 bases are shared with TRBD1. J was trimmed by 5 bases and V by 3 bases; bases with no gene match: 1. The CDR3 runs 14 residues. The germline gives CDR1 MNHEY, CDR2 SMNVEV (reference sequence). The CDR3 DNA reads TGTGCCAGCAGTTTTGGGACAGGGGACAATGAGCAGTTCTTC. Its translation is CASSFGTGDNEQFF.

This chain links TRBV7-6 with TRBJ1-6; 9 nucleotides agree with TRBD1. This CDR3 has 18 residues. The trim removed 5 bases at V and 8 bases at J, leaving 16 bases unmatched. Germline loops: CDR1 SGHVS, CDR2 FNYEAQ. The DNA of the CDR3 is TGTGCCAGCAGCCCGCAAACACAGGGGGCGGACGTTTATTCACCCCTCCACTTT. It codes for CASSPQTQGADVYSPLHF.

The gene calls are TRBV20-1 and TRBJ2-7, with 9 positions matching TRBD2. V shed 3 bases, J shed 5 bases, and the junction held 8 bases outside the gene matches. The CDR3 loop spans 14 amino acids. The germline gives CDR1 DFQATT, CDR2 SNEGSKA (reference sequence). The CDR3 loop reads CSASEGTSSDEQYF. The CDR3 DNA reads TGCAGTGCTAGTGAAGGGACTAGCAGCGACGAGCAGTACTTC.

This clonotype was counted only a few times. The J gene is TRBJ1-6, the V gene TRBV24-1, with TRBD1 matching over 9 bases. Germline CDR1 and CDR2: KGHDR and SFDVKD. Losses at the gene ends were 4 bases for V and 7 bases for J; bases not matched to a gene: 7. The CDR3 runs 16 residues. The CDR3, as DNA: TGTGCCACCAGTGAAGGTGGACAGGGGACAAATTCACCCCTCCACTTT. Translation gives CATSEGGQGTNSPLHF.

The V call is TRBV28, the J call TRBJ2-5; 7 nucleotides align to TRBD1. V dropped 6 bases and J dropped 0; count of bases not matched to a gene: 4. There are 14 residues in the CDR3. Germline CDR1 is MDHEN and CDR2 is SYDVKM. The CDR3 loop reads CASSPGQHQETQYF. The CDR3 region has the DNA TGTGCCAGCAGCCCGGGACAGCACCAAGAGACCCAGTACTTC. The entire variable domain, with the rest obtained from reference TRBV28 and TRBJ2-5, is as follows: DVKVTQSSRYLVKRTGEKVFLECVQDMDHENMFWYRQDPGLGLRLIYFSYDVKMKEKGDIPEGYSVSREKKERFSLILESASTNQTSMYLCASSPGQHQETQYFGPGTRLLVL.

By sample fraction, this clonotype is medium-sized (0.01 to 0.1%). The rearrangement links TRBV28 to TRBJ2-3, with D unclear. V was pared by 1 base and J by 0 bases, with 8 bases between. The germline gives CDR1 MDHEN, CDR2 SYDVKM. CDR3 length: 15 amino acids. The CDR3 nucleotides are TGTGCCAGCAGTTTATCTGCCGGGAGCACAGATACGCAGTATTTT. It is translated as CASSLSAGSTDTQYF.

The sample holds a few counts of this clonotype. V gene TRBV5-6 combines with J gene TRBJ2-7; no clear D. V dropped 1 base and J dropped 5 bases, with 7 bases sitting between them. CDR1 and CDR2 from the germline V gene are SGHDT and YYEEEE. This CDR3 is 12 amino acids long. Here the CDR3 reads CASSLTVHEQYF. The DNA for the CDR3 is TGTGCCAGCAGCTTGACAGTCCACGAGCAGTACTTC.

This clonotype was seen only a few times. This chain links TRBV28 with TRBJ2-1; no firm D call. CDR1 and CDR2 (germline): MDHEN, SYDVKM. V shed 4 bases and J shed 9 bases, with 10 bases lying between them. The CDR3 consists of 12 residues. The CDR3 DNA is TGTGCCAGCAGTTGGCCTCGGGTTGAGCAGTTCTTC. Its translation is CASSWPRVEQFF. Variable domain in full (rest from reference TRBV28 and TRBJ2-1): DVKVTQSSRYLVKRTGEKVFLECVQDMDHENMFWYRQDPGLGLRLIYFSYDVKMKEKGDIPEGYSVSREKKERFSLILESASTNQTSMYLCASSWPRVEQFFGPGTRLTVL.

The chain couples TRBV19 to TRBJ2-2; 8 bases agree with TRBD2. The CDR3 contains 15 residues. The ends lost 1 base at V and 4 bases at J; junction bases unmatched: 2. In germline, CDR1 is LNHDA, CDR2 SQIVND (reference sequence). The CDR3 coding sequence is TGTGCCAGTAGTATAGCGGGAGGGGTCACCGGGGAGCTGTTTTTT. Translating it yields CASSIAGGVTGELFF.

The sample holds a few counts of this clonotype. V is TRBV7-2 and J is TRBJ1-5; D unclear. V was pared by 2 bases and J by 4 bases, with 9 bases between. This CDR3 comprises 14 residues. Germline V gene sequence: CDR1 SGHTA, CDR2 FQGNSA. CDR3 protein: CASSLSTANQPQHF. In nucleotides, the CDR3 is TGTGCCAGCAGCTTAAGTACGGCGAATCAGCCCCAGCATTTT.

The CDR3 DNA follows: TGTGCCAGCAGCCCCCAAAGCAGGGGCGCCGGTAGCGAGCAGTACTTC. This sequence encodes CASSPQSRGAGSEQYF. V gene TRBV11-2 combines with J gene TRBJ2-7; perhaps TRBD1 as D (6 bases). CDR1 and CDR2 from the germline V gene are SGHAT and FQNNGV. Trimming removed 5 bases at V and 6 bases at J, with 23 bases between. The CDR3 extends over 16 amino acids.

This chain uses TRBV20-1 with TRBJ2-4; possibly TRBD2 for D (5 bases). This CDR3 is built from 16 residues. CDR1 and CDR2 from the germline V gene are DFQATT and SNEGSKA (reference sequence). The V end was cut by 0 bases, the J end by 11 bases, with 23 bases between. In DNA form, the CDR3 reads TGCAGTGCTAGAGATTTAAACAGTGGGGAGATTGGGGTTCAGTACTTC. It yields the protein CSARDLNSGEIGVQYF.

A few counts support this clonotype. The chain is built from TRBV28 and TRBJ2-3; 9 bases are shared with TRBD1. Germline V lookup: CDR1 MDHEN, CDR2 SYDVKM. The junction had 6 bases not matched to a gene; V was cut back by 11 bases and J by 3 bases. The CDR3 has 13 residues. This CDR3 reads CAARGTGTDTQYF. The CDR3 DNA reads TGTGCCGCCCGCGGGACAGGGACAGATACGCAGTATTTT.

The V call is TRBV7-2, the J call TRBJ2-1; 7 bases are shared with TRBD1. Germline CDR1 is SGHTA and CDR2 is FQGNSA. V shed 3 bases, J shed 7 bases, and the junction held 6 bases outside the gene matches. The CDR3 totals 14 residues. CDR3 nucleotides: TGTGCCAGCAGCTTCACGGGACAGTGGAATGAGCAGTTCTTC. Amino acid sequence: CASSFTGQWNEQFF.

The V gene is TRBV29-1, the J gene TRBJ2-2; TRBD2 aligns across 7 bases. V dropped 5 bases and J dropped 5; count of bases not matched to a gene: 8. The CDR3 runs 14 residues. Germline values: CDR1 SQVTM, CDR2 ANQGSEA. The CDR3 is CSVLGGSRTGELFF. The CDR3 region has the DNA TGCAGCGTTCTCGGCGGGAGTAGAACCGGGGAGCTGTTTTTT.

This rearrangement joins TRBV28 to TRBJ2-7, with D uncertain. The CDR3 covers 17 residues. Germline V gene lookup returns CDR1 MDHEN and CDR2 SYDVKM. V dropped 2 bases and J dropped 1 base, with 18 bases sitting between them. The CDR3, as DNA: TGTGCCAGCAGTTTAGGGCGGCCGCCTTATGTTTCCTACGAGCAGTACTTC. Protein product: CASSLGRPPYVSYEQYF.

The chain combines TRBV20-1 with TRBJ2-5; TRBD1 is a possible D gene (5 bases). Germline values: CDR1 DFQATT, CDR2 SNEGSKA (reference sequence). Deletions cut 0 bases from V and 5 bases from J, with 16 bases between. This CDR3 region has 15 residues. CDR3 protein: CSARDPRGPGETQYF. Written as DNA, the CDR3 is TGCAGTGCTAGAGATCCTAGGGGCCCCGGGGAGACCCAGTACTTC.

The chain joins TRBV6-2 or TRBV6-3 to TRBJ1-5; possibly TRBD1 for D (5 bases). CDR1 and CDR2 from the germline V gene are MNHEY and SVGEGT. This CDR3 contains 12 residues. V lost 6 bases and J lost 5, with 8 bases in between. CDR3 in DNA: TGTGCCAGCAGGGGACTCGATCAGCCCCAGCATTTT. Encoded protein: CASRGLDQPQHF.

This clonotype was counted only a few times. The V call is TRBV6-6, the J call TRBJ1-3, with D hard to call. There are 18 residues in the CDR3. Trimming took 4 bases from V and 0 from J, leaving 19 bases between them. CDR1 and CDR2 from the germline V gene are MNHNY and SVGAGI (reference sequence). Here the CDR3 DNA reads TGTGCCAGCAGTTTCCTACCCGTTTTCTCGGTCTCTGGAAACACCATATATTTT. This sequence encodes CASSFLPVFSVSGNTIYF.